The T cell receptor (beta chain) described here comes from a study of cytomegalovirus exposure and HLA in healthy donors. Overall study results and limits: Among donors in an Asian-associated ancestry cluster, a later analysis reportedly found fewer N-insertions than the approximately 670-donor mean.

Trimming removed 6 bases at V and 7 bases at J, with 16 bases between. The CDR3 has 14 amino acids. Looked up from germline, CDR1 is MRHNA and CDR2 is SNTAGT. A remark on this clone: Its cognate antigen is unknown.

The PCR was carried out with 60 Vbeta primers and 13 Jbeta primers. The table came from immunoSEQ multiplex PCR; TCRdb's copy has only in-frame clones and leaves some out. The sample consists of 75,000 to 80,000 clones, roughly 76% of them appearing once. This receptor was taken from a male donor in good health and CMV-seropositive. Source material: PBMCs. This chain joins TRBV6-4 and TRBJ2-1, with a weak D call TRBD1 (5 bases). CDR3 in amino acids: CASSVEGAKNEQFF. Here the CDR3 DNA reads TGTGCCAGCAGCGTCGAAGGGGCCAAGAATGAGCAGTTCTTC.